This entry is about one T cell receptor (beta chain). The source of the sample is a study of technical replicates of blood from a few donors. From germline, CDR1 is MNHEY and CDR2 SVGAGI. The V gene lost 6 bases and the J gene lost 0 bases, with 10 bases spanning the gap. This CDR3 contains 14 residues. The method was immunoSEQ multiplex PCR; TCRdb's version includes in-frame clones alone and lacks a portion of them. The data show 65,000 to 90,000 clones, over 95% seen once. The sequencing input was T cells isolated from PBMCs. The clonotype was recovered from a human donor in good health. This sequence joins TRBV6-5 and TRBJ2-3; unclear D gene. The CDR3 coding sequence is TGTGCCAGCAGCCGCTATGATAGCACAGATACGCAGTATTTT. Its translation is CASSRYDSTDTQYF.